A selection of T cell receptor beta chains follows, all from one sample in a study of patients and donors after allogeneic stem cell transplantation. TCRdb reanalysed the RT-PCR reads using MiXCR and keeps one entry per CDR3 protein. The sample includes about 87,000 distinct CDR3 sequences, roughly 5.2% of them seen just once. Sequenced sample: blood, either unsorted or a sorted T cell fraction (not recorded which). The receptors were gathered from a human donor who was either an allogeneic HSCT recipient or a stem cell or donor lymphocyte infusion donor (not recorded which). It is not recorded whose cells these are; they may come from a transplant donor. The CDR3 runs from the conserved cysteine through the conserved F or W. The D gene is left open where the match is weak. The listing skips clone size in some rows; elsewhere it reads once, few, many or a size class.

j_call v_call clone_size d_call cdr3_aa cdr3_nt
TRBJ2-1 TRBV29-1 many TRBD2 CSVTRGEVREQFF TGCAGCGTTACGCGGGGGGAGGTTCGGGAGCAGTTCTTC
TRBJ1-3 TRBV25-1 many NA CASSVGSGNTIYF TGTGCCAGCAGTGTAGGCTCTGGAAACACCATATATTTT
TRBJ2-5 TRBV7-9 many NA CASSLEGGGETQYF TGTGCCAGCAGCTTAGAAGGGGGAGGGGAGACCCAGTACTTC
TRBJ2-3 TRBV7-8 many TRBD2 CASSLAGGYTDTQYF TGTGCCAGCAGCTTAGCGGGAGGGTACACAGATACGCAGTATTTT
TRBJ1-1 TRBV11-2 many NA CASRGMRRNTEAFF TGTGCCAGCAGGGGGATGCGCAGGAACACTGAAGCTTTCTTT
TRBJ2-1 TRBV2 NA TRBD2 CASDRFAGGYNEQFF TGTGCCAGCGACCGCTTTGCGGGGGGTTACAATGAGCAGTTCTTC
TRBJ2-7 TRBV7-3 many NA CASRFSPSSYEQYF TGTGCCAGCAGGTTCAGTCCTTCATCCTACGAGCAGTACTTC
TRBJ1-1 TRBV2 many TRBD1 CASRGDRGSTEAFF TGTGCCAGCAGGGGGGACAGGGGTAGCACTGAAGCTTTCTTT
TRBJ2-7 TRBV3-1 many TRBD2 CASSRDGRPVGQYF TGTGCCAGCAGCCGTGACGGGAGGCCCGTCGGGCAGTACTTC
TRBJ2-7 TRBV28 many TRBD1 CASTSGQVSSYEQYF TGTGCCAGCACCTCGGGACAGGTGAGCTCCTACGAGCAGTACTTC
TRBJ2-1 TRBV3-1 many NA CASSRSGTLRNEQFF TGTGCCAGCAGTCGCTCCGGGACCCTCCGCAATGAGCAGTTCTTC
TRBJ1-5 TRBV4-2 few NA CASSPEAAPSPCRGNYSNQPQHF TGTGCCAGCAGCCCAGAGGCGGCACCGAGTCCCTGTCGAGGGAACTATAGCAATCAGCCCCAGCATTTT
TRBJ1-3 TRBV4-1 many TRBD1 CASSRQGLVLSGNTIYF TGCGCCAGCAGCCGACAGGGGTTAGTGCTGTCTGGAAACACCATATATTTT
TRBJ1-2 TRBV21-1 many NA CASSKLRDANYGYTF TGTGCCAGCAGCAAACTTCGGGACGCGAACTATGGCTACACCTTC
TRBJ2-3 TRBV12-5 many NA CASALGNTDTQYF TGTGCTAGTGCCCTGGGGAACACAGATACGCAGTATTTT
TRBJ2-5 TRBV11-2 many TRBD2 CASTPDDSGRYQETQYF TGTGCCAGCACCCCAGACGATAGCGGGAGGTACCAAGAGACCCAGTACTTC
TRBJ2-5 TRBV20-1 many NA CSATRQGPETQYF TGCAGTGCAACTCGTCAGGGGCCAGAGACCCAGTACTTC
TRBJ2-4 TRBV2 many TRBD2 CASSSGNGVIQYF TGTGCCAGCAGTAGCGGGAACGGAGTCATTCAGTACTTC
TRBJ1-1 TRBV29-1 many TRBD1 CSAGQGRKNTEAFF TGCAGCGCCGGACAGGGGAGAAAGAACACTGAAGCTTTCTTT
TRBJ1-6 TRBV15 NA NA CATSRDTTGGNSPLHF TGTGCCACCAGCAGAGATACTACGGGGGGGAATTCACCCCTCCACTTT
TRBJ2-5 TRBV2 many NA CASSPLQETQYF TGTGCCAGCAGCCCCCTCCAAGAGACCCAGTACTTC
TRBJ2-1 TRBV5-4 many NA CASSAAGVDNEQFF TGTGCCAGCAGCGCGGCAGGGGTCGACAATGAGCAGTTCTTC
TRBJ2-1 TRBV19 few NA CASRSGGRTYNEQFF TGTGCCAGTCGTAGTGGCGGTCGTACCTACAATGAGCAGTTCTTC
TRBJ1-1 TRBV14 many TRBD1 CASSQGNRGAEAFF TGTGCCAGCAGCCAAGGGAACAGGGGGGCTGAAGCTTTCTTT
TRBJ2-1 TRBV5-1 many TRBD2 CASSLAGRDNEQFF TGCGCCAGCAGCTTGGCCGGGAGGGACAATGAGCAGTTCTTC
TRBJ1-1 TRBV12-3/TRBV12-4 many TRBD1 CASSRRQGGTEAFF TGTGCCAGCAGTCGACGACAGGGAGGGACTGAAGCTTTCTTT
TRBJ2-6 TRBV5-1 many TRBD2 CASSAGLAGGSGANVLTF TGCGCCAGCAGCGCCGGACTAGCGGGAGGTTCCGGGGCCAACGTCCTGACTTTC
TRBJ2-3 TRBV20-1 many NA CSAREPGPNTQYF TGCAGTGCTAGAGAACCGGGTCCAAATACGCAGTATTTT
TRBJ1-1 TRBV15 many NA CATSRGGMNTEAFF TGTGCCACCAGCAGGGGGGGAATGAACACTGAAGCTTTCTTT
TRBJ2-2 TRBV6-1 NA NA CASSDATLAGLSGTGELFF TGTGCCAGCAGTGATGCTACGTTGGCGGGCTTATCAGGGACCGGGGAGCTGTTTTTT
TRBJ2-3 TRBV5-1 many NA CASSFGSASRGTDTQYF TGCGCCAGCAGCTTCGGGTCAGCGTCTAGGGGCACAGATACGCAGTATTTT
TRBJ2-5 TRBV20-1 NA NA CSARPGDRGRQETQYF TGCAGTGCTAGACCTGGCGATCGGGGGCGCCAAGAGACCCAGTACTTC
TRBJ2-1 TRBV5-1 many TRBD2 CASSLAVRPGGYNEQFF TGCGCCAGCAGCTTGGCCGTCAGGCCCGGGGGGTACAATGAGCAGTTCTTC
TRBJ2-1 TRBV4-2 many NA CASSQDSAYNEQFF TGTGCCAGCAGCCAAGACAGCGCCTACAATGAGCAGTTCTTC
TRBJ2-1 TRBV27 many TRBD2 CASSLGTSGNNEQFF TGTGCCAGCAGTTTGGGGACTAGCGGGAACAATGAGCAGTTCTTC
TRBJ2-3 TRBV12-5 once NA CASGAADTQYF TGTGCTAGTGGGGCCGCAGATACGCAGTATTTT
TRBJ1-6 TRBV30 many NA CAWSGGGSGLGNSPLHF TGTGCCTGGAGTGGAGGAGGATCGGGACTGGGTAATTCACCCCTCCACTTT
TRBJ2-1 TRBV12-5 NA TRBD2 CASGLGGGLAINEQFF TGTGCTAGTGGTTTAGGGGGGGGACTAGCTATCAATGAGCAGTTCTTC
TRBJ2-3 TRBV29-1 many NA CSVEGGQAGADTQYF TGCAGCGTTGAGGGGGGGCAGGCAGGTGCAGATACGCAGTATTTT
TRBJ2-7 TRBV7-2 many NA CASSIAAYEQYF TGTGCCAGCAGCATAGCGGCCTACGAGCAGTACTTC
TRBJ2-1 TRBV7-9 many NA CASSLGRDEQFF TGTGCCAGCAGCTTGGGGCGGGATGAGCAGTTCTTC
TRBJ2-2 TRBV11-2 many NA CASSLSGELFF TGTGCCAGCAGCCTCTCCGGGGAGCTGTTTTTT
TRBJ2-1 TRBV6-2/TRBV6-3 many TRBD2 CASSYQREGEQFF TGTGCCAGCAGTTACCAGCGGGAGGGGGAGCAGTTCTTC
TRBJ1-1 TRBV2 many NA CASSSQGNTEAFF TGTGCCAGCAGTAGTCAGGGGAACACTGAAGCTTTCTTT
TRBJ2-7 TRBV19 few NA CASSMQAGGSYEQYF TGTGCCAGTAGTATGCAAGCGGGTGGATCCTACGAGCAGTACTTC
TRBJ1-1 TRBV7-9 many NA CASSLARDQNTEAFF TGTGCCAGCAGCTTAGCCAGAGACCAGAACACTGAAGCTTTCTTT
TRBJ1-5 TRBV19 many NA CASSFLNQPQHF TGTGCCAGTAGTTTTTTGAATCAGCCCCAGCATTTT
TRBJ2-2 TRBV7-3 NA NA CASRTYHSGGANTGELFF TGTGCCAGCAGGACCTATCATAGCGGAGGGGCGAACACCGGGGAGCTGTTTTTT
TRBJ2-3 TRBV20-1 few NA CSARGGSGATDTQYF TGCAGTGCTAGAGGAGGTTCGGGGGCGACAGATACGCAGTATTTT
TRBJ1-5 TRBV4-1 many TRBD1 CASSQGDRLNQPQHF TGCGCCAGCAGCCAAGGGGACAGGCTCAATCAGCCCCAGCATTTT
TRBJ2-5 TRBV20-1 many TRBD1 CSALPPRTGLGETQYF TGCAGTGCCCTACCCCCGCGGACAGGGTTAGGAGAGACCCAGTACTTC
TRBJ1-1 TRBV20-1 few NA CSARDHRTRGWNTEAFF TGCAGTGCTAGAGATCACAGGACCCGAGGATGGAACACTGAAGCTTTCTTT
TRBJ2-3 TRBV11-2 NA NA CASTLSTDTQYF TGTGCCAGCACCCTCTCCACAGATACGCAGTATTTT
TRBJ1-2 TRBV3-1 once TRBD1 CDSSRYTGTGLGYTF TGTGACAGCAGCCGTTATACCGGGACAGGGCTTGGCTACACCTTC
TRBJ1-4 TRBV7-9 many TRBD1 CASSSGGAREKLFF TGTGCCAGCAGCTCAGGGGGCGCGCGGGAAAAACTGTTTTTT
TRBJ1-2 TRBV12-3/TRBV12-4 many TRBD1 CASSLGTGGGYTF TGTGCCAGCAGCCTTGGGACAGGGGGAGGCTACACCTTC
TRBJ1-2 TRBV14 many TRBD1 CASSQVSLRDRSYGYTF TGTGCCAGCAGCCAGGTCTCACTCCGGGACAGAAGTTATGGCTACACCTTC
TRBJ1-1 TRBV12-3/TRBV12-4 few TRBD1 CASSTTGVVNTEAFF TGTGCCAGCAGTACGACAGGGGTGGTGAACACTGAAGCTTTCTTT
TRBJ2-1 TRBV5-4 many TRBD1 CASSKGTGLRGYNEQFF TGTGCCAGCAGCAAAGGGACAGGACTAAGAGGGTACAATGAGCAGTTCTTC
TRBJ2-7 TRBV28 many TRBD2 CASNSLESSGSYEQYF TGTGCCAGCAACTCCCTAGAATCTAGCGGGTCCTACGAGCAGTACTTC